This T cell receptor (beta chain) was identified during a study of blood T cell repertoires in COVID-19. About the research overall: Acute and convalescent COVID-19 specimens originated in the United States, Italy and Spain. Sample material is recorded as cDNA or gDNA derived from T cells, B-cell-depleted T cells, or PBMCs.

This CDR3 has 14 residues. Trimming pared 3 bases from V and 8 bases from J, leaving 16 bases between. Per germline, CDR1 MNHEY and CDR2 SMNVEV (reference sequence). Per the original methods: The assay estimated nucleated cells by amplifying reference gene primers. TCRdb's table, derived via immunoSEQ multiplex PCR, lists solely in-frame clones and lacks some. The DNA was the basis for D and trimming; V, J and clone size are from that table. The sample lists 75,000 to 90,000 clones, around 78% occurring once. The clonotype comes from a human donor in a cohort sampled during active COVID-19. The material sequenced was peripheral blood. This sequence joins TRBV27 and TRBJ1-2; D perhaps matches TRBD1 (5 bases). The CDR3 spells CASSFRGTQSGYTF. The CDR3 DNA sequence: TGTGCCAGCAGTTTTAGGGGCACGCAGTCGGGCTACACCTTC.